The T cell receptor (beta chain) described here comes from a study of T-cell reconstitution after alpha-beta-depleted transplantation in children. During its preparation, the TCRbeta library received unique molecular identifiers. MiXCR was run by TCRdb on the PCR reads, yielding one entry per CDR3 protein. The sample includes some 600,000 distinct CDR3 sequences, 13% of them seen just once. Study conclusions and caveats: Hyperexpanded clones declined; after one year, newly produced T cells mostly supplied diversity. The study reportedly traced alpha-beta T cells about two months after transplant to several hundred expanded graft clones. Surviving recipient T cells and intrathymic progenitors accounted for some patients' high TCRbeta diversity at day 60.

Germline lookup yields CDR1 SNHLY and CDR2 FYNNEI. The ends were cut back, 6 bases at V and 4 bases at J, with 18 bases in the middle. This CDR3 region has 15 residues. This clonotype was picked up many times. Its antigen is undetermined. The chain employs TRBV2 and TRBJ2-5; TRBD1 is a possible D gene (5 bases). Specimen: PBMCs, mostly from graft donor cells, collected 360 days after TCRalphabeta/CD19-depleted stem cell transplant. The TCR was taken from a male patient younger than 18 who had a stem cell transplant for acute myeloid leukemia, so the T cells may come from the graft donor. The CDR3 spells CASRAAQGLGETQYF. DNA of the CDR3: TGTGCCAGCAGGGCAGCTCAGGGTCTTGGAGAGACCCAGTACTTC. Full variable domain (remainder filled in from reference TRBV2 and TRBJ2-5): EPEVTQTPSHQVTQMGQEVILRCVPISNHLYFYWYRQILGQKVEFLVSFYNNEISEKSEIFDDQFSVERPDGSNFTLKIRSTKLEDSAMYFCASRAAQGLGETQYFGPGTRLLVL.